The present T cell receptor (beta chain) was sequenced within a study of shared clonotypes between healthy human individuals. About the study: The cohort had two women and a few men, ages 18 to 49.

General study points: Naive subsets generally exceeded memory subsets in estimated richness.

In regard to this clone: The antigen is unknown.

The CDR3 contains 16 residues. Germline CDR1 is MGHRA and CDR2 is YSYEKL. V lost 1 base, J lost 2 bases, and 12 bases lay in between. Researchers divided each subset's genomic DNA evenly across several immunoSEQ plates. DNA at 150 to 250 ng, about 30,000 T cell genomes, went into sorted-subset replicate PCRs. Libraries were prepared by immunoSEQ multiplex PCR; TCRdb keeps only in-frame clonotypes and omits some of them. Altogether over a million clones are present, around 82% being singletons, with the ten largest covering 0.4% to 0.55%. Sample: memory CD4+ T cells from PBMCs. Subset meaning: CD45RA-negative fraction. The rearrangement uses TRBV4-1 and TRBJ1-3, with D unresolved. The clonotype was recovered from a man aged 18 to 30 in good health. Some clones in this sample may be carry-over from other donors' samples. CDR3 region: CASSQGADLAGNTIYF. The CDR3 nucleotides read TGCGCCAGCAGCCAAGGGGCGGATCTAGCTGGAAACACCATATATTTT.